This T cell receptor beta chain was identified during a study of cytotoxic CD8 clonotypes in ibrutinib-treated CLL. This CDR3 is built from 16 residues. V gave up 0 bases and J gave up 0 bases, with 13 bases separating them. Germline CDR1 is SGDLS and CDR2 is YYNGEE. Sequencing used immunoSEQ multiplex PCR; TCRdb keeps in-frame clones, though not all of them. Of nearly 300,000 clones listed, approximately 76% are singletons. This rearrangement joins TRBV9 to TRBJ2-7; D unclear. The starting material was PBMCs, obtained at disease progression, from a patient treated with ibrutinib. The sequence derives from a human donor with chronic lymphocytic leukemia. Here the CDR3 DNA reads TGTGCCAGCAGCGTAGCGGGTAGCCTCGACTCCTACGAGCAGTACTTC. Translating it yields CASSVAGSLDSYEQYF.